Described below is a single TCR beta chain sequence and its context. The antigen is not known. An end of the junction does not agree with germline; a read error may underlie this. The sampling schedule covered blood at baseline, cycle 4 day 1, and cycle 7 day 1. This sample was included in a study of OX40 agonist ivuxolimab in advanced cancers. Study outcomes and limitations: The study found among the lowest clonal expansion in partial responders at 0.1-3.0 mg/kg. Mean expanded clone counts were higher in CD8+ than CD4+ T cells. Dosing at 0.1 to 3.0 mg/kg was accompanied by clonal expansion of CD4+ and CD8+ blood T cells by week 6.

Clones were sequenced by immunoSEQ multiplex PCR, and TCRdb holds only the in-frame ones, with some missing. Of tens of thousands of clones detected, around 91% appear once; the ten largest clones hold under 14%. In germline, CDR1 is SSHAT, CDR2 FNYEAQ (reference sequence). This CDR3 is 13 amino acids long. The material was CD4+ or CD8+ T cells sorted from blood, obtained in a trial of the OX40 agonist ivuxolimab. The rearrangement joins TRBV7-7 to TRBJ2-5; D not resolved. The TCR was taken from an adult with an advanced solid tumor such as melanoma, head and neck, liver or kidney cancer. The CDR3 DNA reads as TGTGCTAGCAGCTTTGCTTATAGAGAGACCCAGTACTTC. Encoded protein: CASSFAYRETQYF.